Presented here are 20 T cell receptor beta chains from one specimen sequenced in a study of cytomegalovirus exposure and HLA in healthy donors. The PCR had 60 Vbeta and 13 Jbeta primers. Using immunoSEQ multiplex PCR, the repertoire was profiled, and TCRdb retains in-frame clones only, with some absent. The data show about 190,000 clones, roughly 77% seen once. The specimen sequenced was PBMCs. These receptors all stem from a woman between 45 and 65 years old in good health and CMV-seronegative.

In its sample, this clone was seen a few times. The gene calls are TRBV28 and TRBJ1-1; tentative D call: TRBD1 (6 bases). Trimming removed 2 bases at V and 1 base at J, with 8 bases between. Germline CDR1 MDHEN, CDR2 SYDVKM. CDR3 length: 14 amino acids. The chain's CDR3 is CASSLGQKNTEAFF. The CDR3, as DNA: TGTGCCAGCAGTTTAGGACAGAAGAACACTGAAGCTTTCTTT. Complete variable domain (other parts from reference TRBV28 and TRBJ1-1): DVKVTQSSRYLVKRTGEKVFLECVQDMDHENMFWYRQDPGLGLRLIYFSYDVKMKEKGDIPEGYSVSREKKERFSLILESASTNQTSMYLCASSLGQKNTEAFFGQGTRLTVV.

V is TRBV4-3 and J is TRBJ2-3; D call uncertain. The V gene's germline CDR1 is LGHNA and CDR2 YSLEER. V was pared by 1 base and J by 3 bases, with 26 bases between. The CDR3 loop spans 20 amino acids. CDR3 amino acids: CASSQVPWAAADHPTDTQYF. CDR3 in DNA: TGCGCCAGCAGCCAAGTCCCTTGGGCCGCCGCCGACCACCCGACAGATACGCAGTATTTT.

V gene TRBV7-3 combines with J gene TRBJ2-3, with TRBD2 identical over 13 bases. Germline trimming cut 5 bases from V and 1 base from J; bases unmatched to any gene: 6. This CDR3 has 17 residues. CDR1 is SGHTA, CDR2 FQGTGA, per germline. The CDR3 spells CASSPPGLAGGTDTQYF. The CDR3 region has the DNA TGTGCCAGCAGCCCCCCAGGACTAGCGGGGGGCACAGATACGCAGTATTTT.

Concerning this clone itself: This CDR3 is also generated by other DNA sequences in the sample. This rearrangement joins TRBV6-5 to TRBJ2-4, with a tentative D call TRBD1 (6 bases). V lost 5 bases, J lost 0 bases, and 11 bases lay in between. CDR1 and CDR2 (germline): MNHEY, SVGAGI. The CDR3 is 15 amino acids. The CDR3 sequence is CASSATGLAKNIQYF. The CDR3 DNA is TGTGCCAGCAGTGCTACAGGGTTAGCCAAAAACATTCAGTACTTC.

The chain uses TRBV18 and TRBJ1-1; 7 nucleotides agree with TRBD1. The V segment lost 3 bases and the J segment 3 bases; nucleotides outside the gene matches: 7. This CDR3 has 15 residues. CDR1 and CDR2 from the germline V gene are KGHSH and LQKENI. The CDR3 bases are TGTGCCAGCTCACCTACAGGGGCTGGTGACACTGAAGCTTTCTTT. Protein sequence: CASSPTGAGDTEAFF.

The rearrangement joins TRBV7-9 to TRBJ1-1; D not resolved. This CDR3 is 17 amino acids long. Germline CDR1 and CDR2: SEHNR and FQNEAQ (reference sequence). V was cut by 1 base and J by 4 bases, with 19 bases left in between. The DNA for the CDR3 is TGTGCCAGCAGCTTAGGGGTTGGCGGCGGAGGAGGCACTGAAGCTTTCTTT. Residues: CASSLGVGGGGGTEAFF. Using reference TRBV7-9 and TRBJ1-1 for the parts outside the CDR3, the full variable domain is DTGVSQNPRHKITKRGQNVTFRCDPISEHNRLYWYRQTLGQGPEFLTYFQNEAQLEKSRLLSDRFSAERPKGSFSTLEIQRTEQGDSAMYLCASSLGVGGGGGTEAFFGQGTRLTVV.

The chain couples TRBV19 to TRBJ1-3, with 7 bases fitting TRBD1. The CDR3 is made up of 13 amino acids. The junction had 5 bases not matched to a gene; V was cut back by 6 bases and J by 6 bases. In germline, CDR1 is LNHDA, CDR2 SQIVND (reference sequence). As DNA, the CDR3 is TGTGCCAGTAGACGGGACAGCCCAAACACCATATATTTT. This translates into CASRRDSPNTIYF.

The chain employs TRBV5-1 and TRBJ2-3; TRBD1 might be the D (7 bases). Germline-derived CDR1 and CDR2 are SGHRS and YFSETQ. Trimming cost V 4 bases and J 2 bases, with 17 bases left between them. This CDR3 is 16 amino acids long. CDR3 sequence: CASSGQGGLNTDTQYF. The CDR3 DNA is TGCGCCAGCAGCGGTCAGGGGGGTTTAAACACAGATACGCAGTATTTT. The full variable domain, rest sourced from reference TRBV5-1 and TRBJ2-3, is KAGVTQTPRYLIKTRGQQVTLSCSPISGHRSVSWYQQTPGQGLQFLFEYFSETQRNKGNFPGRFSGRQFSNSRSEMNVSTLELGDSALYLCASSGQGGLNTDTQYFGPGTRLTVL.

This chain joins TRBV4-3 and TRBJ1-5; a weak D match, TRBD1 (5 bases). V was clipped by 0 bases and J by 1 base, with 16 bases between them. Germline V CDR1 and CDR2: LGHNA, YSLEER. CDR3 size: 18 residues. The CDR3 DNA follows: TGCGCCAGCAGCCAAGATTGGATTGGGACTTTAAGCAATCAGCCCCAGCATTTT. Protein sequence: CASSQDWIGTLSNQPQHF.

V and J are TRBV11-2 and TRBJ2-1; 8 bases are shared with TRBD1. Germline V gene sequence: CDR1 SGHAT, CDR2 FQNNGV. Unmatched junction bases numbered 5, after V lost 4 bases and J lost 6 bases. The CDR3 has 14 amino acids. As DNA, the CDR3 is TGTGCCAGCAGCTCCTCGGACAGGGCCAATGAGCAGTTCTTC. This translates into CASSSSDRANEQFF.

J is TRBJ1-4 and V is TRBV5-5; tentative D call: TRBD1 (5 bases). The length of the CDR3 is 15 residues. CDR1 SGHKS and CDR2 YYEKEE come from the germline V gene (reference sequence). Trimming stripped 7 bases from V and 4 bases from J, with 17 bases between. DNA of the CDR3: TGTGCCAGCTTCAGCTTACCCAGGGATAATGAAAAACTGTTTTTT. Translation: CASFSLPRDNEKLFF.

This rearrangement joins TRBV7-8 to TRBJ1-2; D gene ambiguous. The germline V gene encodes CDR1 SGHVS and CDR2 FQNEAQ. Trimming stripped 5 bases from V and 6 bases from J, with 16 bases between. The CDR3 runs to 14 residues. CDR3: CASSPKGSRHGYTF. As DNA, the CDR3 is TGTGCCAGCAGCCCTAAAGGGAGTAGGCATGGCTACACCTTC.

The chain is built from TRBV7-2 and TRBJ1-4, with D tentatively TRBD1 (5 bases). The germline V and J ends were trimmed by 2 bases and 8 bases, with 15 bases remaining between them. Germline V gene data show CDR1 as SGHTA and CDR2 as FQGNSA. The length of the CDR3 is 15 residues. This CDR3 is CASSLNTVGHEKLFF. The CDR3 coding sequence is TGTGCCAGCAGCTTAAACACAGTGGGGCACGAAAAACTGTTTTTT. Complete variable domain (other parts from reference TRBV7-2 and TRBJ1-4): GAGVSQSPSNKVTEKGKDVELRCDPISGHTALYWYRQSLGQGLEFLIYFQGNSAPDKSGLPSDRFSAERTGGSVSTLTIQRTQQEDSAVYLCASSLNTVGHEKLFFGSGTQLSVL.

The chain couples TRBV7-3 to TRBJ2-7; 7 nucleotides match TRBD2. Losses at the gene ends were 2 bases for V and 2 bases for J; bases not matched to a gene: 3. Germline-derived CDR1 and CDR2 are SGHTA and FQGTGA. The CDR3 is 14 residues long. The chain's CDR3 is CASSLGRAPYEQYF. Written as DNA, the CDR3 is TGTGCCAGCAGCTTAGGGAGGGCCCCCTACGAGCAGTACTTC.

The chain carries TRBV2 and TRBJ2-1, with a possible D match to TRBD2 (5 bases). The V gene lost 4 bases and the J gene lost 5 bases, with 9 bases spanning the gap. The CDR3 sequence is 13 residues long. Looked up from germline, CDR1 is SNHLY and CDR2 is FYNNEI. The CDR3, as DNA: TGTGCCAGCAGTGGGGGAGATAACAATGAGCAGTTCTTC. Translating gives CASSGGDNNEQFF.

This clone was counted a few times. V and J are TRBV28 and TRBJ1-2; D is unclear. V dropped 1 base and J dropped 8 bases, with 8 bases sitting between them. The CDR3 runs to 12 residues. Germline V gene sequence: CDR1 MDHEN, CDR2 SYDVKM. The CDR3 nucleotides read TGTGCCAGCAGTTTATCTGTTGGCGGCTACACCTTC. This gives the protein CASSLSVGGYTF.

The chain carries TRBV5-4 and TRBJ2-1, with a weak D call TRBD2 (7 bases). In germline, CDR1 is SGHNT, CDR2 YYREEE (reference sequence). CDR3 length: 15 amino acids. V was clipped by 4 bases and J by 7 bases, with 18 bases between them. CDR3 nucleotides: TGTGCCAGCAGCGGGATGTCGAGGGGGGGGAATGAGCAGTTCTTC. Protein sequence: CASSGMSRGGNEQFF.

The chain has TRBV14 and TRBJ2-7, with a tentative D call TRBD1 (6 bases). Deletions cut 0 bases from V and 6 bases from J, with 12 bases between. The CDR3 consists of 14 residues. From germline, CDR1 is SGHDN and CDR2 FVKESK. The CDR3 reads CASSQEWGLIEQYF. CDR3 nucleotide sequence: TGTGCCAGCAGCCAAGAGTGGGGGCTAATCGAGCAGTACTTC.

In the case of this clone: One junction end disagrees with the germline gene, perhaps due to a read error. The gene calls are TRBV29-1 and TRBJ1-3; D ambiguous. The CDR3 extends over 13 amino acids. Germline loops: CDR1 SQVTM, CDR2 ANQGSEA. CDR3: CSVVLDSGNTIYF. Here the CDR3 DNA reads TGCAGCGTTGTATTGGACTCTGGGAACACCATATATTTT.

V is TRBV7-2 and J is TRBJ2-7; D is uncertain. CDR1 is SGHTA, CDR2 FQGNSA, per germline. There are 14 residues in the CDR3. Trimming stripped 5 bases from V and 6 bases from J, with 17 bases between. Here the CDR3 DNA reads TGTGCCAGCAGCCCAGAGGCCTATGTAGGCGAGCAGTACTTC. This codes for CASSPEAYVGEQYF.